This T cell receptor beta chain was sequenced for a study of blood T cell repertoires in COVID-19. Study overall: Acute and convalescent COVID-19 samples came from the United States, Italy and Spain.

As handled by the study authors: Researchers report that nucleated cell counts were estimated from reference gene primer amplification. Some clones are missing from TCRdb's copy, which holds only in-frame ones; the method was immunoSEQ multiplex PCR. That table supplies the V and J calls and clone size; D and trimming were determined from the DNA. This table has over 250,000 clones, roughly 80% appearing once. V was clipped by 3 bases and J by 7 bases; unmatched bases: 13. Germline V gives CDR1 LNHDA, CDR2 SQIVND (reference sequence). The CDR3 covers 17 residues. Participants reported their clinical history, and cohort assignment relied on those reports.

Sequenced input: PBMCs or T cells enriched from blood (not recorded which). The chain uses TRBV19 and TRBJ1-4; the match to TRBD1 covers 8 bases. This TCR was sampled from a man in his forties or fifties who had been exposed to COVID-19. The DNA for the CDR3 is TGTGCCAGTAGTATCCTAGGCTCGTCAGGGGGCGGTGAAAAACTGTTTTTT. Translating it yields CASSILGSSGGGEKLFF.